The next 27 T cell receptor beta chains were all read from a single sample in a study of spatial heterogeneity in lung cancer. Time point denoted: sample taken at primary tumor resection. Unsorted tumor, nontumor lung tissue or cryopreserved PBMC supplied the whole RNA. TCRdb called the 5' RACE reads again in MiXCR, with one record for every CDR3 protein. The sample contains about 48,000 distinct CDR3 sequences, approximately 5.3% of which appear only once. The source material was PBMCs, sampled at surgery. These receptors all come from a male donor with early-stage non-small cell lung cancer.

This clonotype was detected ten times or more. The chain carries TRBV7-9 and TRBJ2-3, with D unclear. The V gene lost 8 bases and the J gene lost 1 base, with 10 bases spanning the gap. The CDR3 runs 13 residues. Looked up from germline, CDR1 is SEHNR and CDR2 is FQNEAQ (reference sequence). CDR3 sequence: CASGLRGTDTQYF. The CDR3, as DNA: TGTGCCAGCGGTTTGAGAGGCACAGATACGCAGTATTTT.

This clonotype came up many times. The chain employs TRBV18 and TRBJ1-1; D call uncertain. V was shortened by 5 bases and J by 4 bases, with 14 bases between the two germline ends. Germline lookup yields CDR1 KGHSH and CDR2 LQKENI. CDR3 length: 14 residues. CDR3 loop: CASSTGFAGTEAFF. CDR3 nucleotide sequence: TGTGCCAGCTCAACGGGTTTTGCCGGCACTGAAGCTTTCTTT.

The sample holds many counts of this clonotype. This rearrangement joins TRBV2 to TRBJ2-1; possibly TRBD2 for D (6 bases). Germline assignment: CDR1 SNHLY and CDR2 FYNNEI. Trimming took 3 bases from V and 3 from J, leaving 9 bases between them. CDR3 length equals 14 residues. The CDR3 DNA sequence: TGTGCCAGCAGTGATTCGGGAGTCTACAATGAGCAGTTCTTC. It encodes CASSDSGVYNEQFF.

The chain couples TRBV5-5 to TRBJ2-3; 12 bases align to TRBD2. CDR3 length: 21 amino acids. Germline CDR1 reads SGHKS; CDR2 reads YYEKEE (reference sequence). V lost 0 bases, J lost 2 bases, and 16 bases stayed unmatched. The CDR3 region is CASSLAPGLAGGQTNTDTQYF. Written as DNA, the CDR3 is TGTGCCAGCAGCTTGGCTCCCGGTCTAGCGGGAGGGCAAACCAACACAGATACGCAGTATTTT.

This clonotype was detected many times. The chain uses TRBV29-1 and TRBJ2-5; D gene uncertain. Trimming pared 1 base from V and 0 bases from J, leaving 6 bases between. Germline V gene sequence: CDR1 SQVTM, CDR2 ANQGSEA. This CDR3 comprises 13 residues. The DNA for the CDR3 is TGCAGCGTTGAAGGAAGGTACCAAGAGACCCAGTACTTC. This gives the protein CSVEGRYQETQYF.

Ten or more counts support this clonotype. The chain couples TRBV15 to TRBJ1-1; no definite D call. Per germline, CDR1 LNHNV and CDR2 YYDKDF (reference sequence). Trimming pared 8 bases from V and 1 base from J, leaving 5 bases between. The CDR3 has 11 amino acids. The CDR3 loop is CATGANTEAFF. The CDR3 nucleotides are TGTGCCACCGGAGCGAACACTGAAGCTTTCTTT.

In its sample, this clonotype was seen many times. The rearrangement joins TRBV3-1 to TRBJ2-2; D might be TRBD1 (5 bases). Germline CDR1 reads LGHDT; CDR2 reads YNNKEL (reference sequence). The ends were cut back, 1 base at V and 5 bases at J, with 11 bases in the middle. The CDR3 is 15 residues long. The DNA of the CDR3 is TGTGCCAGCAGCCAAGCGGACATAAGAACCGGGGAGCTGTTTTTT. Translating gives CASSQADIRTGELFF.

This clonotype came up a few times. The chain uses TRBV7-2 and TRBJ2-2; D is possibly TRBD1 (6 bases). The CDR3 extends over 20 amino acids. V was clipped by 2 bases and J by 1 base, with 23 bases between them. Germline lookup yields CDR1 SGHTA and CDR2 FQGNSA. For the CDR3, the DNA is TGTGCCAGCAGCTTACGGGTTGGATGGGGGCAGCCAAAGAACACCGGGGAGCTGTTTTTT. It specifies CASSLRVGWGQPKNTGELFF.

This clonotype was detected a few times. The chain has TRBV6-1 and TRBJ1-5, with TRBD1 matching 9 bases. After removal of 6 bases from V and 1 base from J, the junction contained 4 bases not matched to a gene. The germline CDR1 and CDR2 sequences are MNHNS and SASEGT. This CDR3 region has 15 residues. The DNA for the CDR3 is TGTGCCAGCAGCACCGGGACAGGGAGCAATCAGCCCCAGCATTTT. Protein sequence: CASSTGTGSNQPQHF.

This clonotype was found a few times. The CDR3 loop reads CASFYSGTGEAFF. As DNA, the CDR3 is TGTGCCAGCTTCTACTCCGGGACAGGTGAAGCTTTCTTT. This chain connects TRBV6-5 to TRBJ1-1, with TRBD1 matching over 8 bases. This CDR3 has 13 amino acids. V lost 8 bases to trimming and J lost 7 bases; unmatched junction nucleotides: 9. Germline CDR1 and CDR2: MNHEY and SVGAGI.

This clonotype was recorded many times. The genes are TRBV2 and TRBJ2-1, with D tentatively TRBD2 (7 bases). The CDR3 covers 15 residues. The V and J ends lost 2 bases and 10 bases respectively, with 18 bases between them. Germline loops: CDR1 SNHLY, CDR2 FYNNEI. CDR3 region: CASSEWDTGEGEQFF. CDR3 in DNA: TGTGCCAGCAGTGAATGGGACACCGGGGAGGGGGAGCAGTTCTTC.

The table lists this clonotype with many counts. The chain couples TRBV24-1 to TRBJ2-2; D might be TRBD2 (5 bases). The germline CDR1 and CDR2 sequences are KGHDR and SFDVKD. V was cut by 2 bases and J by 7 bases, with 7 bases left in between. This CDR3 comprises 13 residues. CDR3 sequence: CATSDSRGGELFF. The DNA for the CDR3 is TGTGCCACCAGTGATTCACGGGGCGGGGAGCTGTTTTTT.

This clonotype was observed many times. CDR3 bases: TGTGCCAGCAGTTCCCAGATAAAGGGCGAAAAACTGTTTTTT. Amino acid sequence: CASSSQIKGEKLFF. The chain uses TRBV12-3 or TRBV12-4 and TRBJ1-4, with D unresolved. The CDR3 consists of 14 residues. Between the trimmed V and J ends, which lost 4 bases and 8 bases, there was a span of 14 bases.

This clonotype was found many times. CDR3 coding DNA: TGCGCCAGCAGCTTGGAGACTAGCGGTCTTGGAGATACGCAGTATTTT. As protein: CASSLETSGLGDTQYF. V usage is TRBV5-1 and J usage is TRBJ2-3; TRBD2 matches 9 bases. After removal of 0 bases from V and 5 bases from J, the junction contained 7 bases not matched to a gene. Germline-derived CDR1 and CDR2 are SGHRS and YFSETQ. CDR3 length: 16 amino acids.

This clonotype was seen at least ten times. The chain couples TRBV20-1 to TRBJ2-7, with TRBD1 matching over 7 bases. J was trimmed by 6 bases and V by 3 bases; bases with no gene match: 2. CDR1 and CDR2 (germline): DFQATT, SNEGSKA (reference sequence). CDR3 length: 11 residues. The CDR3 coding sequence is TGCAGTGCTAGTTACAGGGGCGAGCAGTACTTC. Amino acids: CSASYRGEQYF.

This clonotype was seen many times. This chain links TRBV20-1 with TRBJ2-7, with D possibly being TRBD1 (5 bases). CDR1 and CDR2 from the germline V gene are DFQATT and SNEGSKA (reference sequence). V was trimmed by 6 bases and J by 5 bases, leaving 17 bases between them. This CDR3 contains 13 residues. The CDR3 nucleotides are TGCAGTGCGACCTTAGGGGTAGTCGACGAGCAGTACTTC. It is translated as CSATLGVVDEQYF.

At least ten counts were recorded for this clonotype. The chain has TRBV11-2 and TRBJ2-1; 9 bases agree with TRBD2. Trimming cost V 3 bases and J 8 bases; bases outside gene matches: 11. Germline V gene data show CDR1 as SGHAT and CDR2 as FQNNGV. CDR3 length: 16 residues. The CDR3 DNA reads as TGTGCCAGCAGCTTGGGGCGTAGCGGGAGATCGTATGAGCAGTTCTTC. Translated, it gives CASSLGRSGRSYEQFF.

This clonotype was seen ten or more times. The gene calls are TRBV27 and TRBJ1-4; D may be TRBD1 (5 bases). The CDR3 runs 14 residues. Germline V gives CDR1 MNHEY, CDR2 SMNVEV (reference sequence). V shed 4 bases and J shed 8 bases, with 14 bases lying between them. This CDR3 is CASSSGATREKLFF. DNA of the CDR3: TGTGCCAGCAGTTCCGGGGCCACCCGCGAAAAACTGTTTTTT.

This clonotype has ten or more counts. The V and J genes are TRBV4-2 and TRBJ2-5; no clear D gene. This CDR3 has 15 amino acids. The germline V gene encodes CDR1 LGHNA and CDR2 YNFKEQ. With 1 base removed from V and 3 bases from J, the gap between germline ends came to 12 bases. CDR3 nucleotide sequence: TGTGCCAGCAGCCAAGTTGCCGGTCAGGAAGAGACCCAGTACTTC. Protein product: CASSQVAGQEETQYF.

This clonotype has at least ten counts. The gene calls are TRBV5-1 and TRBJ1-5; maybe TRBD1 (6 bases). CDR1 is SGHRS, CDR2 YFSETQ, per germline. CDR3 length equals 14 residues. The V gene lost 0 bases and the J gene lost 6 bases, with 10 bases spanning the gap. Here the CDR3 DNA reads TGCGCCAGCAGCTTGGAACAGGGCGGTCAGCCCCAGCATTTT. This sequence encodes CASSLEQGGQPQHF.

There are many counts of this clonotype. The V call is TRBV11-2, the J call TRBJ1-1, with 12 bases aligning to TRBD1. Germline V lookup: CDR1 SGHAT, CDR2 FQNNGV. The CDR3 has 16 residues. Unmatched junction bases numbered 8, after V lost 5 bases and J lost 4 bases. CDR3 protein: CASSVGQGAWGTEAFF. Written as DNA, the CDR3 is TGTGCCAGCAGCGTGGGACAGGGGGCCTGGGGCACTGAAGCTTTCTTT.

This clonotype occurred many times. The gene calls are TRBV28 and TRBJ1-6; 7 bases are a match to TRBD1. The trim removed 5 bases at V and 9 bases at J, leaving 16 bases unmatched. This CDR3 is 17 amino acids long. Germline lookup yields CDR1 MDHEN and CDR2 SYDVKM. Here the CDR3 reads CASSPADREYLSSPLHF. Written as DNA, the CDR3 is TGTGCCAGCAGTCCCGCCGACAGGGAGTACCTGAGTTCACCCCTCCACTTT.

This clonotype was detected many times. The chain uses TRBV20-1 and TRBJ1-5, with TRBD1 identical over 7 bases. This CDR3 comprises 14 residues. The trim removed 6 bases at V and 5 bases at J, leaving 10 bases unmatched. The germline V gene encodes CDR1 DFQATT and CDR2 SNEGSKA (reference sequence). This CDR3 reads CSAKRGDSHQPQHF. The CDR3 DNA follows: TGCAGTGCCAAAAGAGGGGACAGTCATCAGCCCCAGCATTTT.

The sample holds many counts of this clonotype. The chain is built from TRBV11-2 and TRBJ1-3; possible D gene TRBD1, 5 bases. This CDR3 is 13 amino acids long. V lost 1 base to trimming and J lost 10 bases, with 11 bases between them. Germline lookup yields CDR1 SGHAT and CDR2 FQNNGV. CDR3 sequence: CASSLAGTGTIYF. The CDR3 DNA follows: TGTGCCAGCAGCTTAGCTGGGACGGGGACCATATATTTT.

In this sample, this clonotype turned up a few times. V gene TRBV27 combines with J gene TRBJ2-1; 7 bases fit TRBD2. CDR1 and CDR2 from the germline V gene are MNHEY and SMNVEV (reference sequence). This CDR3 contains 16 residues. With V trimmed by 5 bases and J by 4 bases, 11 bases remained unmatched. For the CDR3, the DNA is TGTGCCAGCAGTCCCGGACTAGTGGTCCCATACAATGAGCAGTTCTTC. Translating gives CASSPGLVVPYNEQFF.

This clonotype came up many times. This chain uses TRBV4-1 with TRBJ2-3, with 10 bases lining up with TRBD2. CDR3 length: 17 residues. CDR1 and CDR2 (germline): MGHRA, YSYEKL. The V gene end was trimmed by 1 base and the J gene end by 2 bases; junction bases not matched to a gene: 6. The CDR3 loop is CASSQVRLAGFTDTQYF. CDR3 DNA sequence: TGCGCCAGCAGCCAAGTAAGACTAGCGGGCTTCACAGATACGCAGTATTTT.

This clonotype was seen repeatedly, ten times or more. The chain employs TRBV28 and TRBJ1-3; TRBD1 aligns across 7 bases. Trimming cost V 6 bases and J 0 bases; bases outside gene matches: 11. Germline V gives CDR1 MDHEN, CDR2 SYDVKM. CDR3 length: 17 amino acids. The CDR3 is CASSPMQGDYSGNTIYF. Here the CDR3 DNA reads TGTGCCAGCAGCCCTATGCAGGGGGATTACTCTGGAAACACCATATATTTT. Together with reference TRBV28 and TRBJ1-3, the CDR3 gives the full variable domain: DVKVTQSSRYLVKRTGEKVFLECVQDMDHENMFWYRQDPGLGLRLIYFSYDVKMKEKGDIPEGYSVSREKKERFSLILESASTNQTSMYLCASSPMQGDYSGNTIYFGEGSWLTVV.